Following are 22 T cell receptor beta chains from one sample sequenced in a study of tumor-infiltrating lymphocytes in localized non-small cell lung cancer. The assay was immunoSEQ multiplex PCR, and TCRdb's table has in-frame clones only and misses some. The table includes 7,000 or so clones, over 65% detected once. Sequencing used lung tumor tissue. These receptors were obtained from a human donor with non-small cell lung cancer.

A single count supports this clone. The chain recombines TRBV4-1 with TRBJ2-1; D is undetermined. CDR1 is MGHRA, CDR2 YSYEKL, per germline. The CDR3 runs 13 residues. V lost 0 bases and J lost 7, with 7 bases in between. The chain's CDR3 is CASSQDRENEQFF. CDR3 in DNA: TGCGCCAGCAGCCAAGATCGCGAGAATGAGCAGTTCTTC.

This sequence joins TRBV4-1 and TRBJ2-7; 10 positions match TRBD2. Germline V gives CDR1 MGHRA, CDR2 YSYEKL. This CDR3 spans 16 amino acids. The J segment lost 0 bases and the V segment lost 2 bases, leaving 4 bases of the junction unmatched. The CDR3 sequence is CASSQSLAGVSYEQYF. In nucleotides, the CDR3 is TGCGCCAGCAGCCAATCCCTAGCGGGAGTCTCCTACGAGCAGTACTTC.

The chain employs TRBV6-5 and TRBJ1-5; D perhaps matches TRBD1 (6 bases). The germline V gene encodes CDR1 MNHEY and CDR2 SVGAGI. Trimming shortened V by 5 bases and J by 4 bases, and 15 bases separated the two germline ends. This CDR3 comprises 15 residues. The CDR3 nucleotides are TGTGCCAGCAGTGTCACAGGACAGTGGAATCAGCCCCAGCATTTT. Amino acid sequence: CASSVTGQWNQPQHF.

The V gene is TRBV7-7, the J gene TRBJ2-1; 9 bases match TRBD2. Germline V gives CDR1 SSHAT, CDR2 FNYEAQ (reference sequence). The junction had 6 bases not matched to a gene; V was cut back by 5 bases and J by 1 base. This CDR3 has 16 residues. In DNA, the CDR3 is TGTGCCAGCAGCACTTCCCTAGCGGGATCCTACAATGAGCAGTTCTTC. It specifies CASSTSLAGSYNEQFF.

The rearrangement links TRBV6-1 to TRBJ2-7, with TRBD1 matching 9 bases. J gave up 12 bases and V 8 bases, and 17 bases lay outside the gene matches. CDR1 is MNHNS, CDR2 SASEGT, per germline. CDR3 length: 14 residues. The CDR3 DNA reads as TGTGCCAGCCTAGATACCGGGACAGGGCTTCTTTCGTACTTC. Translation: CASLDTGTGLLSYF.

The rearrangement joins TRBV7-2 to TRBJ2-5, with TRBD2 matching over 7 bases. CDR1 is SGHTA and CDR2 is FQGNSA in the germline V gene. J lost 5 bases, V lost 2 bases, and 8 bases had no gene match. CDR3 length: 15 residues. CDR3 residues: CASSLRHGGWETQYF. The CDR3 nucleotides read TGTGCCAGCAGCTTACGTCACGGGGGGTGGGAGACCCAGTACTTC.

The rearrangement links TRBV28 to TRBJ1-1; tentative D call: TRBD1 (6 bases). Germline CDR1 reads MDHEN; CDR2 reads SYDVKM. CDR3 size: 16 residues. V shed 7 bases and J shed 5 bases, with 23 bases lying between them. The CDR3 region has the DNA TGTGCCAGCATCTCTAGGGAGTGGACAGCCGGGACTGAAGCTTTCTTT. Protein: CASISREWTAGTEAFF.

The CDR3 bases are TGTGCCAGCAGCGTAGCTGGGGGCGGGGAGAATGAGCAGTTCTTC. This translates into CASSVAGGGENEQFF. The genes are TRBV9 and TRBJ2-1; D could derive from TRBD1 or TRBD2 (6 bases each). Trimming pared 0 bases from V and 7 bases from J, leaving 14 bases between. The CDR3 contains 15 residues. Germline V gene sequence: CDR1 SGDLS, CDR2 YYNGEE.

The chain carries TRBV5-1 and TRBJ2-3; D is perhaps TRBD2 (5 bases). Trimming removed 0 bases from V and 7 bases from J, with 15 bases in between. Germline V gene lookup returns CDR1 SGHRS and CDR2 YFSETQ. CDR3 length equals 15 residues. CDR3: CASSLEQLARHTQYF. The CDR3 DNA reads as TGCGCCAGCAGCTTGGAACAGCTAGCCCGACATACGCAGTATTTT.

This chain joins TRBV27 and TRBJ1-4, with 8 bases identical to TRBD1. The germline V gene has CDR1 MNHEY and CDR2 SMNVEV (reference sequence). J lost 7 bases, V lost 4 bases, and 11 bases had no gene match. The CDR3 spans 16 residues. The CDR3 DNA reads TGTGCCAGCAGTTCGTCACCGGGACAGGTTACTGAAAAACTGTTTTTT. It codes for CASSSSPGQVTEKLFF.

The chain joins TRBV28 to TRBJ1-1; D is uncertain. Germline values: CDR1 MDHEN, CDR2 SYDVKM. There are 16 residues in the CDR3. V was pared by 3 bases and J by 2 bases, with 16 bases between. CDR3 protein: CASSFPPADSNTEAFF. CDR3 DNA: TGTGCCAGCAGTTTCCCCCCGGCGGACTCTAACACTGAAGCTTTCTTT.

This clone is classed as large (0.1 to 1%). Written as DNA, the CDR3 is TGCAGCGTTGTCTTAGCGGGAGGATTCTCTGGGGCCAACGTCCTGACTTTC. Translated, it gives CSVVLAGGFSGANVLTF. V is TRBV29-1 and J is TRBJ2-6; TRBD2 agrees at 10 bases. CDR3 length: 17 amino acids. Trimming took 4 bases from V and 0 from J; bases not matched to a gene: 6. CDR1 and CDR2 from the germline V gene are SQVTM and ANQGSEA.

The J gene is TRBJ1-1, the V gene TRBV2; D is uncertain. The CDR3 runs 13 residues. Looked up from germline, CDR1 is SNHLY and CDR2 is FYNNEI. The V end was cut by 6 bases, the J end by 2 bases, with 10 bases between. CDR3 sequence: CASRGDINTEAFF. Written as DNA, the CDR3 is TGTGCCAGCAGGGGTGATATAAACACTGAAGCTTTCTTT.

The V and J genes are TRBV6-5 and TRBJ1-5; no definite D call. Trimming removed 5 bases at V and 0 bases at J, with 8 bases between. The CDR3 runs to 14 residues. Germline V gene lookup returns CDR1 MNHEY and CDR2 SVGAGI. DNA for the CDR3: TGTGCCAGCAGTCGATCGATTAGCAATCAGCCCCAGCATTTT. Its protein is CASSRSISNQPQHF.

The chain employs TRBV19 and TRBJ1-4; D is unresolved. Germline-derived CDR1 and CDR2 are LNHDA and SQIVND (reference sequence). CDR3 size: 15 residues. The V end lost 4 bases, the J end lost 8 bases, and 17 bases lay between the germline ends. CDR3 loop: CASSTARTQWEKLFF. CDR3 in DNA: TGTGCCAGTAGTACGGCGAGGACTCAGTGGGAAAAACTGTTTTTT.

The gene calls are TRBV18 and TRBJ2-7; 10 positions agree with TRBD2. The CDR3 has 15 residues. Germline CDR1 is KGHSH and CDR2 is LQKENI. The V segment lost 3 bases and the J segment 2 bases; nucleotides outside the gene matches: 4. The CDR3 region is CASSPVAGGAYEQYF. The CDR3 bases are TGTGCCAGCTCACCGGTAGCGGGAGGAGCCTACGAGCAGTACTTC.

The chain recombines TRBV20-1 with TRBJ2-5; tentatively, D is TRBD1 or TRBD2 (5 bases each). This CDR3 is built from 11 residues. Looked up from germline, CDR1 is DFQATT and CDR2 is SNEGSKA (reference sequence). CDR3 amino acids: CSGQLEETQYF. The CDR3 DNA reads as TGCTCGGGGCAGCTCGAGGAGACCCAGTACTTC.

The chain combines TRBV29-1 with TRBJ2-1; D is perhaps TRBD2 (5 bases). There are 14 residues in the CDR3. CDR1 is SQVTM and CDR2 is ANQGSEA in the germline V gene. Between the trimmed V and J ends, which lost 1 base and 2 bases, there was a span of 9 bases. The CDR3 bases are TGCAGCGTTGAAGCCGCCGGGACCTACAATGAGCAGTTCTTC. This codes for CSVEAAGTYNEQFF.

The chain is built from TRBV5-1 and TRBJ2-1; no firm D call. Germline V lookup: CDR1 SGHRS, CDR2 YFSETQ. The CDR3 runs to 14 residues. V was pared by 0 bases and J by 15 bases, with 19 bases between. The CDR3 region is CASSLAEAGSDPFF. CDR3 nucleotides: TGCGCCAGCAGCTTGGCCGAGGCCGGCTCTGACCCGTTCTTC.

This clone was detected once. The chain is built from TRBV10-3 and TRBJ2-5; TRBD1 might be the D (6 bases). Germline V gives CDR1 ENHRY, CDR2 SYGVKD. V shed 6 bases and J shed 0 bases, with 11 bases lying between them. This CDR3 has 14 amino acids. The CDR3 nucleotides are TGTGCCATCAGACCGGGACACTACCAAGAGACCCAGTACTTC. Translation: CAIRPGHYQETQYF.

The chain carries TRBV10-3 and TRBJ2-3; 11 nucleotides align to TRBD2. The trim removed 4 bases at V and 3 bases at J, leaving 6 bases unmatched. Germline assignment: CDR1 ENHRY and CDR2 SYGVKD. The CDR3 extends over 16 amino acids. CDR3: CAISVALAGGTDTQYF. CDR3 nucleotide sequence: TGTGCCATCAGTGTAGCGCTAGCGGGAGGTACAGATACGCAGTATTTT.

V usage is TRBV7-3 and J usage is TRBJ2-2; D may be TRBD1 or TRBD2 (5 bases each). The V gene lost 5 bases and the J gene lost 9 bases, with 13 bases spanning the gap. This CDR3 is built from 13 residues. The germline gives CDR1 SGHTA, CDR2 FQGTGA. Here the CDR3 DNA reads TGTGCCAGCAGCAGAGGGACCGCCCGGGAGCTGTTTTTT. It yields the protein CASSRGTARELFF. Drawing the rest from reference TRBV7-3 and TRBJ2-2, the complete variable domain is GAGVSQTPSNKVTEKGKYVELRCDPISGHTALYWYRQSLGQGPEFLIYFQGTGAADDSGLPNDRFFAVRPEGSVSTLKIQRTERGDSAVYLCASSRGTARELFFGEGSRLTVL.